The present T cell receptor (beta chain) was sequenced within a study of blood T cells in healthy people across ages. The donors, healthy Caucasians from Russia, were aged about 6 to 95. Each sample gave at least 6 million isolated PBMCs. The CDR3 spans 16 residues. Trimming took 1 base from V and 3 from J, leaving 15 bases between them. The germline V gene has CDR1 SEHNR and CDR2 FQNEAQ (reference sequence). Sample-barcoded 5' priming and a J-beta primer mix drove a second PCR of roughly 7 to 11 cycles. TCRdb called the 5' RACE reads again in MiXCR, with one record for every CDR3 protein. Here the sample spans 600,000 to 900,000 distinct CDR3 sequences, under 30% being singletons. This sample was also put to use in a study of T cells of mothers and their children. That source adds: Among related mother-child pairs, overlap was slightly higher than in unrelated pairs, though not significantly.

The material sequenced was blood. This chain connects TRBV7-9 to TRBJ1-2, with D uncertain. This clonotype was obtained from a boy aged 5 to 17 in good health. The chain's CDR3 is CASSLGILNTHYGYTF. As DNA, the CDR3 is TGTGCCAGCAGCTTAGGGATCTTAAATACCCACTATGGCTACACCTTC.